These 2 T cell receptor beta chains were all obtained from the same sample, sequenced in a study of CD8 T cells in ankylosing spondylitis. TCRdb fed the 5' RACE reads into MiXCR, producing one record per CDR3 protein. This sample has about 170,000 distinct CDR3 sequences, with 18% found just once. The specimen was blood, either unsorted or a sorted T cell fraction (not recorded which). These receptors were obtained from a male donor with ankylosing spondylitis or in good health (not recorded which).

With regard to this clonotype: A much larger clone differs by one base, so this may be a read error. The chain links TRBV5-1 to TRBJ1-1, with D perhaps matching TRBD1 (6 bases). The V end was cut by 3 bases, the J end by 4 bases, with 16 bases between. The CDR3 has 15 amino acids. The V gene's germline CDR1 is SGHRS and CDR2 YFSETQ. DNA of the CDR3: TGCGCCAGCAGCTGGGGGCCGGGAGATCGCACTGAAGCTTTCTTT. This codes for CASSWGPGDRTEAFF.

This clonotype appeared a few times. The V and J genes are TRBV6-2 or TRBV6-3 and TRBJ2-3; D is unclear. The CDR3 has 14 residues. CDR1 is MNHEY and CDR2 is SVGEGT in the germline V gene. The V end was cut by 8 bases, the J end by 1 base, with 13 bases between. The CDR3 reads CASGPVLGTDTQYF. Here the CDR3 DNA reads TGTGCCAGCGGACCGGTCCTAGGCACAGATACGCAGTATTTT.